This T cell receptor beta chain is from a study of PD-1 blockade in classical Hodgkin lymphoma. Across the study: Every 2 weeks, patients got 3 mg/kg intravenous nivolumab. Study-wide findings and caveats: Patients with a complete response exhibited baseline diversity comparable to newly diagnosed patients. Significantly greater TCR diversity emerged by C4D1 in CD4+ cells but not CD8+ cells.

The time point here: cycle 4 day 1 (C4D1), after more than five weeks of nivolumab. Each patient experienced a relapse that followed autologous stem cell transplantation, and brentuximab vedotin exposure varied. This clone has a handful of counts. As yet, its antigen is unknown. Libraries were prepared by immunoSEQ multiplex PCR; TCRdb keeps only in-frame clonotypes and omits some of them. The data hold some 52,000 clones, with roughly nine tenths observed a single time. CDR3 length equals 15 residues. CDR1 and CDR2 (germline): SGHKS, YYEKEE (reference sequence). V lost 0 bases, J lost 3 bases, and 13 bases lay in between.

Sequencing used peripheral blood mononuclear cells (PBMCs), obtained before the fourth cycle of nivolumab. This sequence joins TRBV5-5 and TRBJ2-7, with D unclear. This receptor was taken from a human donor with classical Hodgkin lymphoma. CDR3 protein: CASSLARARFYEQYF. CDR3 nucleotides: TGTGCCAGCAGCTTGGCAAGGGCCAGGTTCTACGAGCAGTACTTC.